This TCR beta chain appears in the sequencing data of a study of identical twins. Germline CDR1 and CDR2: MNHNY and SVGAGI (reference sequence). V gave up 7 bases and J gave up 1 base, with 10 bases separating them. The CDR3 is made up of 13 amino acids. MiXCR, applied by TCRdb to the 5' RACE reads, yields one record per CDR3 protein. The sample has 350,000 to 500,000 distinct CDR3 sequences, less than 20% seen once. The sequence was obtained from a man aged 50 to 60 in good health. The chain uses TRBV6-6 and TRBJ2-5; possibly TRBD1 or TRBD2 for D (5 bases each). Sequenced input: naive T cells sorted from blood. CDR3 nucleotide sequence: TGTGCCAGCACATGGGGGTTCCAAGAGACCCAGTACTTC. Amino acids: CASTWGFQETQYF.